The rows below give T cell receptor beta chains drawn from one sample of a study of T cell repertoires in cytomegalovirus infection. One entry per CDR3 protein results from TCRdb running MiXCR on the reads. The profile shows about 230,000 distinct CDR3 sequences, roughly 23% of them singletons. Sequencing was carried out using CD8+ T cells from PBMCs. These receptors were taken from a human donor in good health (CMV status not recorded). Some clones in this sample may be carry-over from other donors' samples. The CDR3 runs from the conserved cysteine through the conserved F or W. D genes are given only for firm matches. For some rows the clone size is stated as once, few or many, or as a class when expanded; others skip it.

DNA: TGTGCCACCCGCCCAGCGGGGGGGCCGTCCTACAATGAGCAGTTCTTC; CDR3: CATRPAGGPSYNEQFF; D: TRBD2; size: NA; J: TRBJ2-1; V: TRBV7-9
DNA: TGCAGTGCTTGCACAGGGTCGGTTTGTCTTGGCACTGAAGCTTTCTTT; CDR3: CSACTGSVCLGTEAFF; D: NA; size: NA; J: TRBJ1-1; V: TRBV20-1
DNA: TGCAGCGTGGTCAGGGGCGGATACTACGAGCAGTACTTC; CDR3: CSVVRGGYYEQYF; D: NA; size: NA; J: TRBJ2-7; V: TRBV29-1
DNA: TGTGCCACCAGCCCACTGGGGGGGAGCAGTTTCTTC; CDR3: CATSPLGGSSFF; D: TRBD2; size: few; J: TRBJ2-1; V: TRBV15
DNA: TGCGCCAGCAGCCACGGCCGCGGCAACGCTGAGCAGTTCTTC; CDR3: CASSHGRGNAEQFF; D: NA; size: few; J: TRBJ2-1; V: TRBV4-1
DNA: TGTGTCAGTACAGGGGGGGGCGTCGAGCAGTACTTC; CDR3: CVSTGGGVEQYF; D: NA; size: NA; J: TRBJ2-7; V: TRBV19
DNA: TGTGCCAGCAGTTTTTGGGCCAGACCGAACACCGGGGAGCTGTTTTTT; CDR3: CASSFWARPNTGELFF; D: NA; size: many; J: TRBJ2-2; V: TRBV28
DNA: TGTGCCAGCAGGTTCCCTGGGTTTGAGACCCAGTACTTC; CDR3: CASRFPGFETQYF; D: NA; size: NA; J: TRBJ2-5; V: TRBV12-3/TRBV12-4
DNA: TGTGCCTGCCTCCAGGCAGGACTAGTCTTCTATGGCTACACCTTC; CDR3: CACLQAGLVFYGYTF; D: NA; size: NA; J: TRBJ1-2; V: TRBV30
DNA: TGCAGCGTTCGCTGGGACGACAAAGACACCATATATTTT; CDR3: CSVRWDDKDTIYF; D: NA; size: once; J: TRBJ1-3; V: TRBV29-1
DNA: TGTGCCAGCAGTTCCGACAGGGGGCTATTTAATGGCTACACCTTC; CDR3: CASSSDRGLFNGYTF; D: TRBD1; size: NA; J: TRBJ1-2; V: TRBV6-6
DNA: TGTGCCAGCAGCCACGAGCCGAGGGATGAGCAGTTCTTC; CDR3: CASSHEPRDEQFF; D: NA; size: many; J: TRBJ2-1; V: TRBV7-9
DNA: TGTGCCAGCATCAGCCTAGCGGGGGATACGCAGTATTTT; CDR3: CASISLAGDTQYF; D: TRBD2; size: many; J: TRBJ2-3; V: TRBV7-8
DNA: TGCAGTGCTAGTCCCCGACTAGCGGGGGACTCTGGGGCCAACGTCCTGACTTTC; CDR3: CSASPRLAGDSGANVLTF; D: TRBD2; size: few; J: TRBJ2-6; V: TRBV20-1
DNA: TGTGCCAGCAGCCCCTGGGTAGGCTATAATGAGCAGTTCTTC; CDR3: CASSPWVGYNEQFF; D: NA; size: NA; J: TRBJ2-1; V: TRBV9
DNA: TGTGCCAGCAGCTTAACGGCAGGGGGTCAAGAGACCCAGTACTTC; CDR3: CASSLTAGGQETQYF; D: TRBD1; size: few; J: TRBJ2-5; V: TRBV7-3
DNA: TGTGCCACCAGCATGCCCGGCCAGACCGATTATGGCTACACCTTC; CDR3: CATSMPGQTDYGYTF; D: NA; size: NA; J: TRBJ1-2; V: TRBV15
DNA: TGTGCCAGCAGCCCAAAACCCACAGGGATGGTATCGGGTGAGCAGTTCTTC; CDR3: CASSPKPTGMVSGEQFF; D: NA; size: many; J: TRBJ2-1; V: TRBV7-8
DNA: TGCGCCAGCAGCCAAGATGGCAGCCCTGAGCAGTTCTTC; CDR3: CASSQDGSPEQFF; D: NA; size: few; J: TRBJ2-1; V: TRBV4-1
DNA: TGTGCCATCAGTGACATCGACCAAATGACAGATACGCAGTATTTT; CDR3: CAISDIDQMTDTQYF; D: NA; size: few; J: TRBJ2-3; V: TRBV10-3
DNA: TGCGCCAGCAGCCAAGTACGGCGGGGGGGATACAATGAGCAGTTCTTC; CDR3: CASSQVRRGGYNEQFF; D: TRBD2; size: NA; J: TRBJ2-1; V: TRBV4-1
DNA: TGTGCCAGCAGTTTTGAGGAGGGATATTACAATGAGCAGTTCTTC; CDR3: CASSFEEGYYNEQFF; D: NA; size: many; J: TRBJ2-1; V: TRBV12-3/TRBV12-4
DNA: TGTGCCAGCAGCCAACTCCTCTGGGCTGAGCAGTTCTTC; CDR3: CASSQLLWAEQFF; D: NA; size: few; J: TRBJ2-1; V: TRBV14
DNA: TGTGCCAGCATCAATCTGGGACAGGAGAACACCGGGGAGCTGTTTTTT; CDR3: CASINLGQENTGELFF; D: TRBD1; size: few; J: TRBJ2-2; V: TRBV6-2/TRBV6-3
DNA: TGTGCCAGCAGCTTACCCCTCGGTTGGGACAGAAACAACAATGAGCAGTTCTTC; CDR3: CASSLPLGWDRNNNEQFF; D: TRBD1; size: many; J: TRBJ2-1; V: TRBV7-9
DNA: TGTGCCACCAGCAGGACAGGGGAGGATGAAAAACTGTTTTTT; CDR3: CATSRTGEDEKLFF; D: TRBD1; size: NA; J: TRBJ1-4; V: TRBV15
DNA: TGTGCCAGCAGTCCCGAAGGGACGAGCAATCAGCCCCAGCATTTT; CDR3: CASSPEGTSNQPQHF; D: NA; size: many; J: TRBJ1-5; V: TRBV12-3/TRBV12-4
DNA: TGTGCCAGCAGAACAACGACAGGGTGGGATACGCAGTATTTT; CDR3: CASRTTTGWDTQYF; D: TRBD1; size: NA; J: TRBJ2-3; V: TRBV2
DNA: TGTGCCAGCAGCCCCTCCGGCGGGACCGGGGAGCTGTTTTTT; CDR3: CASSPSGGTGELFF; D: NA; size: NA; J: TRBJ2-2; V: TRBV7-9
DNA: TGTGCCAGCGGGGGGGCTACGGGGTCCTACGAGCAGTACTTC; CDR3: CASGGATGSYEQYF; D: NA; size: many; J: TRBJ2-7; V: TRBV28
DNA: TGTGCCAGCAGCTTAGAGGTTGGAGGGGAGCTGTTTTTT; CDR3: CASSLEVGGELFF; D: NA; size: many; J: TRBJ2-2; V: TRBV7-2
DNA: TGTGCCAGCAGTCCAAACCTCACAGGAGGCTATGGCTACACCTTC; CDR3: CASSPNLTGGYGYTF; D: NA; size: NA; J: TRBJ1-2; V: TRBV28
DNA: TGTGCCAGCAGTTTCGCAGGGATCAATCAGCCCCAGCATTTT; CDR3: CASSFAGINQPQHF; D: NA; size: many; J: TRBJ1-5; V: TRBV12-3/TRBV12-4
DNA: TGCGCCAGCAGCCAAGATCGGCAGGGGGTGTATGGCTACACCTTC; CDR3: CASSQDRQGVYGYTF; D: TRBD1; size: NA; J: TRBJ1-2; V: TRBV4-1
DNA: TGTGCCAGCAGCTTGAGCGGGGGGGCCGGTGATGAGCAGTTCTTC; CDR3: CASSLSGGAGDEQFF; D: TRBD2; size: many; J: TRBJ2-1; V: TRBV7-6
DNA: TGCAGTGCCAAGTCCCGGACAGGGGGCCGCGGGACCCAGTACTTC; CDR3: CSAKSRTGGRGTQYF; D: TRBD1; size: NA; J: TRBJ2-5; V: TRBV20-1
DNA: TGCAGTGCTAGACCCGGCGCGGGTTGGCCCGGGGAGCTGTTTTTT; CDR3: CSARPGAGWPGELFF; D: NA; size: once; J: TRBJ2-2; V: TRBV20-1
DNA: TGTGCCAGCCCGGATGGGCGGGACAGACCGAACACTGAAGCTTTCTTT; CDR3: CASPDGRDRPNTEAFF; D: TRBD1; size: NA; J: TRBJ1-1; V: TRBV12-3/TRBV12-4
DNA: TGCAGTGCTAGAGTCGACAGCTCCTATAATTCACCCCTCCACTTT; CDR3: CSARVDSSYNSPLHF; D: NA; size: NA; J: TRBJ1-6; V: TRBV20-1
DNA: TGTGCCAGCAGCGCGTTCGGGACAGGGGCCTACGAGCAGTACTTC; CDR3: CASSAFGTGAYEQYF; D: TRBD1; size: many; J: TRBJ2-7; V: TRBV28
DNA: TGTGCCAGCAGTTCCTTTCATAGCAATCAGCCCCAGCATTTT; CDR3: CASSSFHSNQPQHF; D: NA; size: NA; J: TRBJ1-5; V: TRBV28
DNA: TGTGCCAGCAGCCCAGCCGACAGGGGGAACACCGGGGAGCTGTTTTTT; CDR3: CASSPADRGNTGELFF; D: TRBD1; size: NA; J: TRBJ2-2; V: TRBV7-9
DNA: TGTGCCAGCAGCCAAGTACGGTCTAGCGGGGGGTATCAAGAGACCCAGTACTTC; CDR3: CASSQVRSSGGYQETQYF; D: TRBD2; size: NA; J: TRBJ2-5; V: TRBV3-1
DNA: TGTGCCAGCAGCTTAGAGGCTAGCGGGGGGGATGAGCAGTTCTTC; CDR3: CASSLEASGGDEQFF; D: TRBD2; size: many; J: TRBJ2-1; V: TRBV7-6
DNA: TGTGCCAGCAGCCCCGGGACAGGGGACAATCAGCCCCAGCATTTT; CDR3: CASSPGTGDNQPQHF; D: TRBD1; size: many; J: TRBJ1-5; V: TRBV5-5
DNA: TGTGCCAGCAGCTTACACATAGCGGGGGGCACAGATACGCAGTATTTT; CDR3: CASSLHIAGGTDTQYF; D: TRBD2; size: few; J: TRBJ2-3; V: TRBV7-3
DNA: TGCGCCAGCAGCCAAGCCGTTGGAACCTACGAGCAGTACTTC; CDR3: CASSQAVGTYEQYF; D: NA; size: NA; J: TRBJ2-7; V: TRBV4-1
DNA: TGCGCCAGCAGCCAAGGAGGCGGATATGAGCAGTTCTTC; CDR3: CASSQGGGYEQFF; D: NA; size: many; J: TRBJ2-1; V: TRBV4-1
DNA: TGTGCCAGCAGGGAAGGACTGTTAGACGGGCAGTACTTC; CDR3: CASREGLLDGQYF; D: NA; size: NA; J: TRBJ2-7; V: TRBV11-2
DNA: TGCAGCGTTGCCCAGGGCATGAACACTGAAGCTTTCTTT; CDR3: CSVAQGMNTEAFF; D: NA; size: NA; J: TRBJ1-1; V: TRBV29-1